This section outlines one TCR beta chain sequence together with its context. Per the study methods: Reference gene primers were amplified, and this amplification served to estimate nucleated cell counts. Here immunoSEQ multiplex PCR was the method, and the copy in TCRdb shows in-frame clones only, minus some. D and trimming come from the DNA, and the V and J calls and clone size come from that table. This sample has 25,000 to 30,000 clones, with about 80% found just once. This sample stems from a study of blood T cell repertoires in COVID-19. Turning to the study itself: The United States, Italy and Spain were the sources of the acute and convalescent COVID-19 samples.

The CDR3 totals 16 residues. V was clipped by 4 bases and J by 4 bases, with 20 bases between them. In germline, CDR1 is SGHRS, CDR2 YFSETQ. The sample comprised peripheral blood. The genes are TRBV5-1 and TRBJ2-5, with a tentative D call TRBD1 (5 bases). The TCR originated in a woman in her 70s with acute or convalescent COVID-19. The CDR3, as DNA: TGCGCCAGCAGCCATTCAGGACCGGTAACAGGAGAGACCCAGTACTTC. The encoded protein is CASSHSGPVTGETQYF.